Each of the 32 T cell receptor beta chains below was sequenced from the same sample in a study of cytomegalovirus exposure and HLA in healthy donors. Vbeta (60) and Jbeta (13) primers were used in the PCR. Method: immunoSEQ multiplex PCR; TCRdb's copy keeps in-frame clones and lacks some. The repertoire includes some 140,000 clones, about 80% of them detected once, and over 4% sits in the top ten. The source material was PBMCs. The receptor set was obtained from a man between 25 and 39 years old in good health.

The chain joins TRBV11-3 to TRBJ1-1; perhaps TRBD1 as D (6 bases). Germline V CDR1 and CDR2: SGHNT, YENEEA. V lost 5 bases to trimming and J lost 1 base, with 11 bases between them. The CDR3 extends over 14 amino acids. The CDR3 spells CASSLTGTNTEAFF. Written as DNA, the CDR3 is TGTGCCAGCAGCCTTACAGGGACGAACACTGAAGCTTTCTTT.

A note on this clone: Germline and junction disagree at one end, which may indicate a read error. The chain is built from TRBV7-9 and TRBJ1-2, with D perhaps TRBD1 (6 bases). Germline V gene data show CDR1 as SEHNR and CDR2 as FQNEAQ (reference sequence). The CDR3 covers 12 residues. CDR3 sequence (DNA): TGTTCCAGCAGCTACAGACAGGAGGGCTACACCTTC. This gives the protein CSSSYRQEGYTF.

The J gene is TRBJ1-2, the V gene TRBV5-4; TRBD1 might be the D (5 bases). This CDR3 spans 15 amino acids. CDR1 and CDR2 from the germline V gene are SGHNT and YYREEE (reference sequence). V was shortened by 4 bases and J by 2 bases, with 15 bases between the two germline ends. CDR3 loop: CASSPKTVENYGYTF. The CDR3 DNA reads as TGTGCCAGCAGCCCGAAGACAGTGGAGAACTATGGCTACACCTTC.

The gene calls are TRBV7-8 and TRBJ2-3, with a possible D match to TRBD2 (5 bases). Germline CDR1 is SGHVS and CDR2 is FQNEAQ. Trimming took off 1 base at V and 2 bases at J, with 13 bases between the two ends. The CDR3 loop spans 16 amino acids. This CDR3 reads CASSLGPSGVTDTQYF. Here the CDR3 DNA reads TGTGCCAGCAGCTTAGGTCCCAGCGGTGTCACAGATACGCAGTATTTT.

The chain combines TRBV11-1 with TRBJ2-1, with D possibly TRBD2 on 6 matching bases. Germline values: CDR1 SGHAT, CDR2 FQDESV (reference sequence). The CDR3 contains 16 residues. Deletions cut 1 base from V and 7 bases from J, with 17 bases between. In DNA, the CDR3 is TGTGCCAGCAGCTTAGAGGATCGAGGAGGGAGGAATGAGCAGTTCTTC. The encoded protein is CASSLEDRGGRNEQFF.

The rearrangement joins TRBV5-4 to TRBJ2-1, with TRBD1 as a possible D gene (6 bases). This CDR3 spans 13 amino acids. Between the trimmed V and J ends, which lost 6 bases and 5 bases, there was a span of 12 bases. The germline CDR1 and CDR2 sequences are SGHNT and YYREEE (reference sequence). The CDR3 loop is CASTSGVDNEQFF. The DNA of the CDR3 is TGTGCCAGCACCTCAGGGGTGGACAATGAGCAGTTCTTC.

This chain links TRBV7-8 with TRBJ1-5; D remains unclear. With 5 bases removed from V and 1 base from J, the gap between germline ends came to 21 bases. The length of the CDR3 is 18 residues. Germline CDR1 and CDR2: SGHVS and FQNEAQ. CDR3 nucleotides: TGTGCCAGCAGCCCGAAGCCGTACGGAGGATGGAGCAATCAGCCCCAGCATTTT. Its protein product is CASSPKPYGGWSNQPQHF.

The V call is TRBV7-3, the J call TRBJ1-5; 8 nucleotides match TRBD1. With V trimmed by 0 bases and J by 4 bases, 17 bases remained unmatched. CDR1 SGHTA and CDR2 FQGTGA come from the germline V gene. The CDR3 contains 20 residues. The CDR3, as DNA: TGTGCCAGCAGCTTAACTCTTGGTGGAGGCAGGGGGCTCTCTAATCAGCCCCAGCATTTT. This sequence encodes CASSLTLGGGRGLSNQPQHF.

The V gene is TRBV15, the J gene TRBJ2-7; TRBD1 aligns across 7 bases. Germline lookup yields CDR1 LNHNV and CDR2 YYDKDF (reference sequence). With V trimmed by 5 bases and J by 7 bases, 14 bases remained unmatched. The CDR3 loop spans 15 amino acids. Here the CDR3 DNA reads TGTGCCACCAGCGGCCCACAGGGGAGCGAGGGTGAGCAGTACTTC. Residues: CATSGPQGSEGEQYF.

The rearrangement joins TRBV5-1 to TRBJ2-7; weak D call: TRBD1 (6 bases). The V end lost 6 bases, the J end lost 7 bases, and 20 bases lay between the germline ends. The CDR3 totals 14 residues. CDR1 and CDR2 from the germline V gene are SGHRS and YFSETQ. CDR3 sequence: CASKKTGYAGEQYF. Written as DNA, the CDR3 is TGCGCCAGCAAAAAGACAGGATACGCCGGGGAGCAGTACTTC.

The V and J genes are TRBV5-1 and TRBJ2-7, with 7 nucleotides matching TRBD2. CDR1 and CDR2 (germline): SGHRS, YFSETQ. Trimming removed 4 bases from V and 1 base from J; junction bases left unmatched: 8. The CDR3 runs to 15 residues. The DNA for the CDR3 is TGCGCCAGCAGCCGCCTCCGGGAGGCATCCTACGAGCAGTACTTC. As protein: CASSRLREASYEQYF.

The chain carries TRBV28 and TRBJ2-1; D is perhaps TRBD1 (7 bases). Germline V gene data show CDR1 as MDHEN and CDR2 as SYDVKM. This CDR3 contains 16 residues. V was pared by 6 bases and J by 6 bases, with 21 bases between. CDR3 sequence (DNA): TGTGCCAGCAGCCGGGAGACAGGGTATGATTTCAATGAGCAGTTCTTC. Its protein product is CASSRETGYDFNEQFF.

CDR3 amino acids: CASSPGLAGGSETQYF. CDR3 DNA sequence: TGCGCCAGCAGCCCCGGACTAGCGGGAGGGTCAGAGACCCAGTACTTC. The V call is TRBV5-1, the J call TRBJ2-5, with 15 bases matching TRBD2. Germline trimming cut 4 bases from V and 4 bases from J; bases unmatched to any gene: 5. CDR1 and CDR2 from the germline V gene are SGHRS and YFSETQ. CDR3 length: 16 amino acids.

V usage is TRBV9 and J usage is TRBJ1-1, with D maybe TRBD1 (5 bases). Trimming removed 4 bases at V and 1 base at J, with 14 bases between. Germline V lookup: CDR1 SGDLS, CDR2 YYNGEE. The CDR3 spans 15 residues. The CDR3: CASSPMGQGNTEAFF. CDR3 sequence (DNA): TGTGCCAGCAGCCCGATGGGTCAGGGGAACACTGAAGCTTTCTTT.

The sample holds a few counts of this clone. Different DNA sequences within this sample yield the same CDR3. The rearrangement links TRBV27 to TRBJ2-7; 8 nucleotides agree with TRBD1. CDR1 is MNHEY, CDR2 SMNVEV, per germline (reference sequence). V shed 5 bases, J shed 3 bases, and the junction held 3 bases outside the gene matches. The CDR3 totals 13 residues. Written as DNA, the CDR3 is TGTGCCAGCAGTCTGACAGGGGTCTACGAGCAGTACTTC. Translated: CASSLTGVYEQYF.

This chain uses TRBV5-6 with TRBJ2-7, with D tentatively TRBD1 (5 bases). V was cut by 2 bases and J by 2 bases, with 17 bases left in between. The CDR3 spans 16 residues. Germline CDR1 is SGHDT and CDR2 is YYEEEE. CDR3 sequence: CASSFGRRVRAYEQYF. CDR3 coding DNA: TGTGCCAGCAGCTTTGGGCGTAGGGTCAGGGCCTACGAGCAGTACTTC.

The chain recombines TRBV5-1 with TRBJ2-1; D is perhaps TRBD1 (6 bases). Germline CDR1 and CDR2: SGHRS and YFSETQ. The V end was cut by 4 bases, the J end by 8 bases, with 16 bases between. This CDR3 has 14 residues. CDR3 DNA sequence: TGCGCCAGCAGCCGCCTTACAGGGAGCGATGAGCAGTTCTTC. The encoded protein is CASSRLTGSDEQFF.

V and J are TRBV2 and TRBJ1-5; D not resolved. Germline CDR1 SNHLY, CDR2 FYNNEI. The CDR3 consists of 15 residues. Trimming took off 5 bases at V and 2 bases at J, with 13 bases between the two ends. The CDR3 nucleotides read TGTGCCAGCAGTCTTATCGTATCGGGCAATCAGCCCCAGCATTTT. Protein product: CASSLIVSGNQPQHF.

This chain connects TRBV28 to TRBJ2-7; 13 nucleotides line up with TRBD2. Trimming removed 3 bases from V and 3 bases from J; junction bases left unmatched: 5. This CDR3 spans 16 amino acids. Germline-derived CDR1 and CDR2 are MDHEN and SYDVKM. The CDR3: CASSFYRTSGSYEQYF. CDR3 sequence (DNA): TGTGCCAGCAGTTTTTATCGGACTAGCGGGAGCTACGAGCAGTACTTC. Full variable domain (rest looked up from reference TRBV28 and TRBJ2-7): DVKVTQSSRYLVKRTGEKVFLECVQDMDHENMFWYRQDPGLGLRLIYFSYDVKMKEKGDIPEGYSVSREKKERFSLILESASTNQTSMYLCASSFYRTSGSYEQYFGPGTRLTVT.

The rearrangement joins TRBV7-2 to TRBJ2-1; 7 bases match TRBD2. CDR3 length equals 13 residues. CDR1 and CDR2 (germline): SGHTA, FQGNSA. The junction had 7 bases not matched to a gene; V was cut back by 1 base and J by 13 bases. CDR3 in amino acids: CASSLDGTGLQFF. CDR3 coding DNA: TGTGCCAGCAGCTTAGATGGAACGGGACTACAGTTCTTC. The full variable domain, with the rest looked up from reference TRBV7-2 and TRBJ2-1, is GAGVSQSPSNKVTEKGKDVELRCDPISGHTALYWYRQSLGQGLEFLIYFQGNSAPDKSGLPSDRFSAERTGGSVSTLTIQRTQQEDSAVYLCASSLDGTGLQFFGPGTRLTVL.

The chain couples TRBV11-3 to TRBJ2-3, with 11 bases lining up with TRBD2. The CDR3 has 17 residues. The V gene's germline CDR1 is SGHNT and CDR2 YENEEA. The V and J ends lost 4 bases and 1 base, in that order; junction bases with no gene match: 7. CDR3 amino acids: CASSSSLAGGGTDTQYF. The CDR3 DNA is TGTGCCAGCAGCTCCTCCCTAGCGGGAGGCGGCACAGATACGCAGTATTTT. Together with reference TRBV11-3 and TRBJ2-3, the CDR3 gives the full variable domain: EAGVVQSPRYKIIEKKQPVAFWCNPISGHNTLYWYLQNLGQGPELLIRYENEEAVDDSQLPKDRFSAERLKGVDSTLKIQPAELGDSAVYLCASSSSLAGGGTDTQYFGPGTRLTVL.

V is TRBV5-6 and J is TRBJ1-1; 9 bases align to TRBD1. V was pared by 1 base and J by 10 bases, with 14 bases of the junction left unmatched. The CDR3 spans 16 residues. Looked up from germline, CDR1 is SGHDT and CDR2 is YYEEEE. CDR3 residues: CASSLRPGQGPLLAFF. CDR3 bases: TGTGCCAGCAGCTTGCGACCGGGACAGGGTCCTCTTCTAGCTTTCTTT.

This clone has a handful of counts. The chain joins TRBV27 to TRBJ1-3, with 10 nucleotides matching TRBD1. V shed 7 bases and J 0 bases; nucleotides not matched to a gene: 12. This CDR3 is built from 18 residues. Per the germline V gene, CDR1 is MNHEY and CDR2 is SMNVEV (reference sequence). CDR3 sequence (DNA): TGTGCCAGCACCCCGGACAGGGGGTCCCCCGCCTCTGGAAACACCATATATTTT. Its protein product is CASTPDRGSPASGNTIYF.

This chain joins TRBV5-8 and TRBJ2-4, with a weak D call TRBD2 (6 bases). Trimming shortened V by 0 bases and J by 3 bases, and 22 bases separated the two germline ends. Germline V lookup: CDR1 SGHTS, CDR2 YDEGEE. The CDR3 loop spans 19 amino acids. Here the CDR3 reads CASSLGIAGGIGVKNIQYF. The CDR3 region has the DNA TGTGCCAGCAGCTTGGGAATCGCCGGGGGAATTGGAGTCAAAAACATTCAGTACTTC.

The rearrangement joins TRBV18 to TRBJ2-1, with 8 bases that match TRBD1. Looked up from germline, CDR1 is KGHSH and CDR2 is LQKENI. There are 14 residues in the CDR3. V dropped 4 bases and J dropped 2; count of bases not matched to a gene: 1. CDR3 nucleotides: TGTGCCAGCTCACAGGACAGGGCCTACAATGAGCAGTTCTTC. As protein: CASSQDRAYNEQFF.

The chain links TRBV6-5 to TRBJ2-1; 9 bases map to TRBD1. V lost 6 bases to trimming and J lost 7 bases; unmatched junction nucleotides: 10. The CDR3 totals 15 residues. Per germline, CDR1 MNHEY and CDR2 SVGAGI. The CDR3 region has the DNA TGTGCCAGCAGGCCACCGGGACAGGGTGGTAATGAGCAGTTCTTC. It encodes CASRPPGQGGNEQFF.

This chain links TRBV7-3 with TRBJ1-3; D unresolved. Trimming pared 2 bases from V and 1 base from J, leaving 6 bases between. The CDR3 spans 14 residues. CDR1 SGHTA and CDR2 FQGTGA come from the germline V gene. The CDR3 coding sequence is TGTGCCAGCAGCTTACGAGGGTCTGGAAACACCATATATTTT. Its protein product is CASSLRGSGNTIYF.

The J gene is TRBJ2-7, the V gene TRBV28; D is uncertain. This CDR3 is built from 12 residues. CDR1 is MDHEN and CDR2 is SYDVKM in the germline V gene. Trimming removed 5 bases from V and 3 bases from J, with 8 bases in between. Here the CDR3 DNA reads TGTGCCAGCAGTGATAGTTTCTACGAGCAGTACTTC. Protein product: CASSDSFYEQYF.

The V call is TRBV6-1, the J call TRBJ2-7, with TRBD2 as a possible D gene (5 bases). Germline V gene data show CDR1 as MNHNS and CDR2 as SASEGT. Between the trimmed V and J ends, which lost 6 bases and 6 bases, there was a span of 18 bases. The CDR3 is 14 residues long. The CDR3 DNA is TGTGCCAGCAGGGGATTTACGGGGTACGGCGAGCAGTACTTC. As protein: CASRGFTGYGEQYF.

The J gene is TRBJ2-2, the V gene TRBV11-3; TRBD1 matches at 8 bases. The germline CDR1 and CDR2 sequences are SGHNT and YENEEA. This CDR3 has 15 residues. V lost 5 bases to trimming and J lost 3 bases; unmatched junction nucleotides: 5. As DNA, the CDR3 is TGTGCCAGCAGCCTCCAGGGGGCCCACACCGGGGAGCTGTTTTTT. Its protein product is CASSLQGAHTGELFF.

Only one count was recorded for this clone. The gene calls are TRBV6-5 and TRBJ2-5; D ambiguous. Per the germline V gene, CDR1 is MNHEY and CDR2 is SVGAGI. The CDR3 runs 14 residues. Trimming took off 6 bases at V and 2 bases at J, with 13 bases between the two ends. The CDR3 DNA sequence: TGTGCCAGCAGGAAACAGCTATTACAAGAGACCCAGTACTTC. Translating it yields CASRKQLLQETQYF.

This clone was observed a few times. This rearrangement joins TRBV6-4 to TRBJ2-3, with 7 bases aligning to TRBD2. Germline V gene data show CDR1 as MRHNA and CDR2 as SNTAGT. Losses at the gene ends were 3 bases for V and 3 bases for J; bases not matched to a gene: 6. The CDR3 spans 15 residues. CDR3 bases: TGTGCCAGCAGTGAGGGCGGGGGAGAGACAGATACGCAGTATTTT. Amino acid sequence: CASSEGGGETDTQYF.